The 5 T cell receptor beta chains below come from one sample, sequenced in a study of radiation and T cells in renal cell carcinoma. Assay used: immunoSEQ multiplex PCR; TCRdb lists only in-frame clones, some missing. The sample lists about 130,000 clones; around 89% were seen once. Time point: blood 2 weeks post-SBRT. Treatment in this sample: 15 Gy SBRT to primary tumor, nephrectomy 4 weeks later. Specimen: blood, collected from a patient whose treatment included radiotherapy and nephrectomy. These receptors were collected from a woman aged 70-85 years with renal cell carcinoma.

The chain is built from TRBV29-1 and TRBJ1-3, with D tentatively TRBD1 (5 bases). Between the trimmed V and J ends, which lost 5 bases and 4 bases, there was a span of 15 bases. This CDR3 region has 14 residues. Per the germline V gene, CDR1 is SQVTM and CDR2 is ANQGSEA. CDR3 in DNA: TGCAGCGTTCCGGACAACTCAGGAGGAAACACCATATATTTT. Amino acid sequence: CSVPDNSGGNTIYF. Variable domain in full (rest from reference TRBV29-1 and TRBJ1-3): SAVISQKPSRDICQRGTSLTIQCQVDSQVTMMFWYRQQPGQSLTLIATANQGSEATYESGFVIDKFPISRPNLTFSTLTVSNMSPEDSSIYLCSVPDNSGGNTIYFGEGSWLTVV.

The rearrangement uses TRBV18 and TRBJ1-2, with D perhaps TRBD1 (5 bases). The CDR3 loop spans 15 amino acids. V lost 3 bases to trimming and J lost 4 bases, with 15 bases between them. Germline assignment: CDR1 KGHSH and CDR2 LQKENI. This CDR3 is CASSPGTPGIYGYTF. The CDR3 nucleotides read TGTGCCAGCTCACCGGGGACCCCGGGGATCTATGGCTACACCTTC.

The rearrangement joins TRBV5-1 to TRBJ1-1, with D maybe TRBD1 (5 bases). V shed 0 bases and J shed 0 bases, with 9 bases lying between them. This CDR3 has 15 amino acids. The germline gives CDR1 SGHRS, CDR2 YFSETQ. This CDR3 is CASSLAGGVNTEAFF. The CDR3 coding sequence is TGCGCCAGCAGCTTGGCGGGGGGAGTGAACACTGAAGCTTTCTTT.

The rearrangement uses TRBV4-2 and TRBJ1-1, with D unresolved. The CDR3 is 15 amino acids. Germline V CDR1 and CDR2: LGHNA, YNFKEQ. Trimming shortened V by 2 bases and J by 1 base, and 11 bases separated the two germline ends. CDR3 coding DNA: TGTGCCAGCAGCCAAAGGTGGGAGGGGAACACTGAAGCTTTCTTT. This encodes CASSQRWEGNTEAFF.

The J gene is TRBJ2-5, the V gene TRBV19, with D possibly matching TRBD2 (6 bases). The V and J ends lost 3 bases and 4 bases respectively, with 12 bases between them. The CDR3 contains 14 residues. From germline, CDR1 is LNHDA and CDR2 SQIVND (reference sequence). The CDR3 nucleotides are TGTGCCAGTAGTATCCAAAAGGGACTAGAGACCCAGTACTTC. This encodes CASSIQKGLETQYF.